The clone carrying this TCR beta chain was seen many times. The antigen is not known. The data originate from a study of early T cells in non-severe SARS-CoV-2 infection. Turning to the study itself: Whole-blood bulk RNA, unsorted, was sequenced, and chains were unpaired. Study-wide points: Anti-spike CD8 responses were favored in VDJdb matching, and private and CD4 specificities were missed.

Germline-derived CDR1 and CDR2 are DFQATT and SNEGSKA (reference sequence). The CDR3 runs to 12 residues. Deletions cut 3 bases from V and 2 bases from J, with 8 bases between. The library protocol tagged individual cDNA molecules with unique molecular identifiers. TCRdb called the 5' RACE reads again in MiXCR, with one record for every CDR3 protein. The data show about 31,000 distinct CDR3 sequences, 5.4% seen once. This sequence joins TRBV20-1 and TRBJ2-7, with D unresolved. Sequencing used whole blood. The TCR sequence derives from an adult who was a healthcare worker with PCR-confirmed SARS-CoV-2 infection or an uninfected control (not recorded which). CDR3 sequence reads: CSASRLTYEQYF. The CDR3 bases are TGCAGTGCTAGTAGACTTACCTACGAGCAGTACTTC.